This passage covers 31 T cell receptor beta chains from one sample sequenced in a study of identical twins. TCRdb re-derived calls from the 5' RACE reads in MiXCR, one entry per CDR3 protein. The sample has hundreds of thousands of distinct CDR3 sequences; approximately 6% are singletons. Sequencing input: naive T cells sorted from blood. The origin of the receptors is a man aged 18 to 29 in good health.

The DNA for the CDR3 is TGTGCCAGCAGCTTAGGGGCAGGGGGAACCAAAAACATTCAGTACTTC. Protein product: CASSLGAGGTKNIQYF. The rearrangement uses TRBV7-2 and TRBJ2-4; 7 nucleotides agree with TRBD1. The CDR3 loop spans 16 amino acids. Looked up from germline, CDR1 is SGHTA and CDR2 is FQGNSA. The ends lost 1 base at V and 2 bases at J; junction bases unmatched: 5.

Of note for this clonotype: A much larger clone sits a single nucleotide away, making a read error possible. The chain uses TRBV15 and TRBJ2-4, with 8 bases matching TRBD1. CDR1 is LNHNV and CDR2 is YYDKDF in the germline V gene (reference sequence). This CDR3 is built from 14 residues. Unmatched junction bases numbered 6, after V lost 5 bases and J lost 6 bases. The CDR3 reads CATSDQGAPNIQYF. For the CDR3, the DNA is TGTGCCACCAGCGATCAGGGGGCCCCAAACATTCAGTACTTC. The full variable domain, in which reference TRBV15 and TRBJ2-4 provide the parts outside the CDR3, is DAMVIQNPRYQVTQFGKPVTLSCSQTLNHNVMYWYQQKSSQAPKLLFHYYDKDFNNEADTPDNFQSRRPNTSFCFLDIRSPGLGDTAMYLCATSDQGAPNIQYFGAGTRLSVL.

This clonotype was seen repeatedly, ten times or more. The gene calls are TRBV25-1 and TRBJ2-4, with D maybe TRBD1 (6 bases). CDR3 length equals 13 residues. Germline V gives CDR1 MGHDK, CDR2 SYGVNS. V shed 7 bases and J shed 5 bases, with 12 bases lying between them. Here the CDR3 reads CASNDPGENIQYF. The DNA for the CDR3 is TGTGCCAGCAACGACCCAGGGGAAAACATTCAGTACTTC. Looking up the rest from reference TRBV25-1 and TRBJ2-4 gives the full variable domain: EADIYQTPRYLVIGTGKKITLECSQTMGHDKMYWYQQDPGMELHLIHYSYGVNSTEKGDLSSESTVSRIRTEHFPLTLESARPSHTSQYLCASNDPGENIQYFGAGTRLSVL.

This clonotype was counted ten times or more. J is TRBJ2-3 and V is TRBV27; D possibly uses TRBD1 or TRBD2 (5 bases each). CDR3 length equals 15 residues. Germline CDR1 and CDR2: MNHEY and SMNVEV (reference sequence). Deletions cut 6 bases from V and 6 bases from J, with 19 bases between. CDR3 DNA: TGTGCCAGCAGCCAGAGTCGGGACCCTTGGGATACGCAGTATTTT. The encoded protein is CASSQSRDPWDTQYF.

The chain is built from TRBV6-2 or TRBV6-3 and TRBJ2-1; the D gene is possibly TRBD1 (6 bases). The CDR3 extends over 15 amino acids. The germline gives CDR1 MNHEY, CDR2 SVGEGT. Trimming cost V 7 bases and J 8 bases, with 21 bases left between them. CDR3 nucleotides: TGTGCCAGCACCAGCCCACAGGGAATTTTCCATGAGCAGTTCTTC. Translated: CASTSPQGIFHEQFF.

This clonotype occurred a few times. The J gene is TRBJ2-5, the V gene TRBV9, with 10 bases that match TRBD2. CDR1 and CDR2 from the germline V gene are SGDLS and YYNGEE. This CDR3 spans 15 amino acids. The junction had 4 bases not matched to a gene; V was cut back by 3 bases and J by 2 bases. CDR3 sequence reads: CASSAELAGQETQYF. DNA for the CDR3: TGTGCCAGCAGCGCCGAACTAGCGGGACAAGAGACCCAGTACTTC. The full variable domain, in which reference TRBV9 and TRBJ2-5 provide the parts outside the CDR3, is DSGVTQTPKHLITATGQRVTLRCSPRSGDLSVYWYQQSLDQGLQFLIQYYNGEERAKGNILERFSAQQFPDLHSELNLSSLELGDSALYFCASSAELAGQETQYFGPGTRLLVL.

This clonotype came up many times. In nucleotides, the CDR3 is TGTGCCAGCAGCGGAGGGACACTCTTCTCAGATACGCAGTATTTT. It is translated as CASSGGTLFSDTQYF. The rearrangement links TRBV5-6 to TRBJ2-3, with D perhaps matching TRBD1 or TRBD2 (6 bases each). Trimming removed 4 bases from V and 4 bases from J, with 16 bases in between. The CDR3 is 15 residues long. Germline V gene lookup returns CDR1 SGHDT and CDR2 YYEEEE. The full variable domain, rest sourced from reference TRBV5-6 and TRBJ2-3, is DAGVTQSPTHLIKTRGQQVTLRCSPKSGHDTVSWYQQALGQGPQFIFQYYEEEERQRGNFPDRFSGHQFPNYSSELNVNALLLGDSALYLCASSGGTLFSDTQYFGPGTRLTVL.

This clonotype has a count of ten or more. The V and J genes are TRBV29-1 and TRBJ2-5; no definite D call. Trimming stripped 8 bases from V and 1 base from J, with 11 bases between. Germline V gene sequence: CDR1 SQVTM, CDR2 ANQGSEA. This CDR3 has 12 amino acids. The CDR3 sequence is CSSWVGQETQYF. The CDR3 DNA follows: TGCAGCAGTTGGGTCGGCCAAGAGACCCAGTACTTC.

This clonotype was seen many times. The rearrangement links TRBV10-3 to TRBJ2-5, with TRBD2 matching over 7 bases. CDR1 and CDR2 (germline): ENHRY, SYGVKD. Unmatched junction bases numbered 6, after V lost 3 bases and J lost 5 bases. CDR3 length equals 14 residues. CDR3 in DNA: TGTGCCATCAGTGAAGCGGGATTGGGGGAGACCCAGTACTTC. Translating gives CAISEAGLGETQYF.

This clonotype has at least ten counts. The rearrangement links TRBV2 to TRBJ2-7, with D uncertain. V lost 4 bases to trimming and J lost 4 bases, with 11 bases between them. Germline V lookup: CDR1 SNHLY, CDR2 FYNNEI. The CDR3 is 13 amino acids. The CDR3 here is CASSVRANYEQYV. CDR3 nucleotides: TGTGCCAGCAGTGTACGGGCGAATTACGAGCAGTACGTC.

In this sample, this clonotype turned up many times. The chain uses TRBV27 and TRBJ2-7; 9 nucleotides agree with TRBD2. The CDR3 consists of 16 residues. The V and J ends lost 0 bases and 6 bases, in that order; junction bases with no gene match: 9. CDR1 is MNHEY, CDR2 SMNVEV, per germline (reference sequence). CDR3 sequence (DNA): TGTGCCAGCAGTTTATCGGTCCCCCTGCGGGAGGGCGAGCAGTACTTC. It translates to CASSLSVPLREGEQYF.

This clonotype came up many times. The chain has TRBV4-2 and TRBJ1-6; 7 bases align to TRBD1. Trimming cost V 2 bases and J 8 bases; bases outside gene matches: 6. The CDR3 sequence is 15 residues long. Germline values: CDR1 LGHNA, CDR2 YNFKEQ. The CDR3 DNA sequence: TGTGCCAGCAGCCAAAGAGGACAGGACTATTCACCCCTCCACTTT. As protein: CASSQRGQDYSPLHF.

The rearrangement joins TRBV6-1 to TRBJ2-3, with 8 bases aligning to TRBD1. This CDR3 is 16 amino acids long. From germline, CDR1 is MNHNS and CDR2 SASEGT. V shed 3 bases and J 2 bases; nucleotides not matched to a gene: 7. CDR3 protein: CASSDVGRGPTDTQYF. The CDR3 nucleotides are TGTGCCAGCAGTGATGTAGGCAGGGGGCCCACAGATACGCAGTATTTT.

This clonotype has only a few counts. This may be a read error, as it is one base from a much larger clone. The gene calls are TRBV7-9 and TRBJ2-2; no reliable D call. Germline V gene sequence: CDR1 SEHNR, CDR2 FQNEAQ (reference sequence). The CDR3 runs to 12 residues. V dropped 7 bases and J dropped 4 bases, with 7 bases sitting between them. CDR3 bases: TGTGCCAGCACTTCCCGCACCGGGGAGCTGTTTTTT. Its protein is CASTSRTGELFF.

This clonotype showed up many times. The chain couples TRBV5-1 to TRBJ2-6, with 7 bases aligning to TRBD1. The CDR3 totals 16 residues. Trimming took 5 bases from V and 0 from J; bases not matched to a gene: 5. Per germline, CDR1 SGHRS and CDR2 YFSETQ. The CDR3 DNA reads as TGCGCCAGCAGTTTTACAGGGGCCTCTGGGGCCAACGTCCTGACTTTC. Translation gives CASSFTGASGANVLTF.

The V gene is TRBV20-1, the J gene TRBJ2-3; TRBD2 aligns across 7 bases. CDR1 DFQATT and CDR2 SNEGSKA come from the germline V gene (reference sequence). The CDR3 runs 16 residues. V dropped 5 bases and J dropped 1; count of bases not matched to a gene: 12. The CDR3 reads CSAGAGASSGTDTQYF. The DNA of the CDR3 is TGCAGTGCTGGGGCGGGAGCAAGCTCGGGCACAGATACGCAGTATTTT.

The table lists this clonotype with many counts. A read error is likely, as this CDR3 ends without the conserved phenylalanine or tryptophan. It is unclear where the CDR3 begins or ends on the DNA, so no DNA is shown, and the CDR3 is as TCRdb lists it. V usage is TRBV29-1 and J usage is TRBJ2-1; the D call TRBD2 from the table was never checked on the DNA. Germline V gene sequence: CDR1 SQVTM, CDR2 ANQGSEA. The CDR3 extends over 10 residues, inclusive of both ends. CDR3 region: CSVLSSEPLL.

This clonotype was detected ten times or more. The chain uses TRBV12-3 or TRBV12-4 and TRBJ2-5; D is perhaps TRBD1 (6 bases). This CDR3 is built from 15 residues. The V end lost 5 bases, the J end lost 3 bases, and 16 bases lay between the germline ends. The CDR3 spells CASSPIRTEEETQYF. The CDR3 DNA follows: TGTGCCAGCAGTCCCATACGGACAGAGGAAGAGACCCAGTACTTC.

The chain recombines TRBV30 with TRBJ1-2; D unresolved. Per germline, CDR1 GTSNPN and CDR2 SVGIG (reference sequence). The V end was cut by 4 bases, the J end by 8 bases, with 17 bases between. The CDR3 is 13 amino acids. The DNA for the CDR3 is TGTGCCTGGAAAGATCCGGGATTGGGGGGCTACACCTTC. The encoded protein is CAWKDPGLGGYTF.

This clonotype was detected a few times. The chain combines TRBV12-3 or TRBV12-4 with TRBJ2-1, with D hard to call. Trimming left V 6 bases short and J 2 bases short, with 5 bases between. CDR3 length: 12 residues. CDR3 sequence reads: CASRLTYNEQFF. CDR3 in DNA: TGTGCCAGCAGACTGACCTACAATGAGCAGTTCTTC.

This clonotype occurred many times. The gene calls are TRBV20-1 and TRBJ2-1, with TRBD2 identical over 7 bases. V was clipped by 2 bases and J by 3 bases; unmatched bases: 16. This CDR3 contains 18 residues. CDR1 is DFQATT, CDR2 SNEGSKA, per germline (reference sequence). CDR3 amino acids: CSARSSGNPTTYYNEQFF. The CDR3, as DNA: TGCAGTGCTAGATCTAGCGGAAATCCGACGACCTACTACAATGAGCAGTTCTTC.

This clonotype was counted many times. This chain links TRBV6-5 with TRBJ2-1; weak D call: TRBD2 (5 bases). Germline V CDR1 and CDR2: MNHEY, SVGAGI. The V end lost 4 bases, the J end lost 5 bases, and 15 bases lay between the germline ends. The CDR3 is 15 amino acids. CDR3 sequence: CASSLLREPHNEQFF. The CDR3 nucleotides are TGTGCCAGCAGTTTATTGAGGGAGCCCCACAATGAGCAGTTCTTC.

The V call is TRBV30, the J call TRBJ1-3; D uncertain. CDR1 GTSNPN and CDR2 SVGIG come from the germline V gene (reference sequence). The CDR3 consists of 17 residues. V was clipped by 3 bases and J by 1 base, with 19 bases between them. The CDR3 nucleotides read TGTGCCTGGAGCCCTCGAAGGGCCGCCAATTCTGGAAACACCATATATTTT. Its translation is CAWSPRRAANSGNTIYF.

There are a few counts of this clonotype. The rearrangement joins TRBV5-1 to TRBJ2-1; TRBD2 matches 7 bases. The germline V gene has CDR1 SGHRS and CDR2 YFSETQ. V shed 3 bases, J shed 0 bases, and the junction held 21 bases outside the gene matches. The CDR3 spans 21 residues. In nucleotides, the CDR3 is TGCGCCAGCAGCTCCTTCCCGGCCCTGGCGGGAGTTCCGAGCTCCTACAATGAGCAGTTCTTC. This sequence encodes CASSSFPALAGVPSSYNEQFF.

The J gene is TRBJ2-2, the V gene TRBV5-5; D gene unclear. The CDR3 spans 14 residues. CDR1 is SGHKS and CDR2 is YYEKEE in the germline V gene (reference sequence). Deletions cut 4 bases from V and 6 bases from J, with 13 bases between. The CDR3, as DNA: TGTGCCAGCAGCCGACCCTCTTTTCCCGGGGAGCTGTTTTTT. Translated: CASSRPSFPGELFF.

With respect to this clonotype: A read error is possible here, since a much larger clone lies one base away. The rearrangement links TRBV9 to TRBJ2-5, with D hard to call. The CDR3 extends over 14 amino acids. Germline-derived CDR1 and CDR2 are SGDLS and YYNGEE. V was shortened by 0 bases and J by 2 bases, with 8 bases between the two germline ends. Here the CDR3 DNA reads TGTGCCAGCAGCGTAGGGTTCCAGCAAGAGACCCAGTACTTC. It yields the protein CASSVGFQQETQYF. The entire variable domain, with the rest obtained from reference TRBV9 and TRBJ2-5, is as follows: DSGVTQTPKHLITATGQRVTLRCSPRSGDLSVYWYQQSLDQGLQFLIQYYNGEERAKGNILERFSAQQFPDLHSELNLSSLELGDSALYFCASSVGFQQETQYFGPGTRLLVL.

The chain joins TRBV6-1 to TRBJ2-5; D might be TRBD2 (6 bases). This CDR3 is built from 13 residues. Germline assignment: CDR1 MNHNS and CDR2 SASEGT. Trimming took off 6 bases at V and 5 bases at J, with 13 bases between the two ends. CDR3 sequence: CASRTPGRETQYF. The CDR3 DNA reads as TGTGCCAGCAGGACCCCAGGGAGGGAGACCCAGTACTTC.

This sequence joins TRBV5-5 and TRBJ2-7; no clear D gene. Trimming removed 1 base from V and 3 bases from J, with 14 bases in between. From germline, CDR1 is SGHKS and CDR2 YYEKEE (reference sequence). The CDR3 is 15 residues long. The CDR3 loop is CASSLSDSAVYEQYV. The CDR3 DNA is TGTGCCAGCAGCTTGTCAGATTCGGCAGTCTACGAGCAGTACGTC.

In its sample, this clonotype was seen many times. This chain links TRBV12-3 or TRBV12-4 with TRBJ1-5, with D possibly being TRBD1 (6 bases). This CDR3 has 16 residues. V dropped 0 bases and J dropped 3 bases, with 12 bases sitting between them. The CDR3, as DNA: TGTGCCAGCAGTTTAGCGCTAACAGGGCCCAATCAGCCCCAGCATTTT. Amino acids: CASSLALTGPNQPQHF.

V usage is TRBV12-3 or TRBV12-4 and J usage is TRBJ1-1; D is perhaps TRBD1 (5 bases). The length of the CDR3 is 12 residues. Trimming cost V 5 bases and J 9 bases, with 13 bases left between them. This CDR3 reads CASSPPPGQAFF. The CDR3 DNA reads TGTGCCAGCAGTCCCCCGCCGGGGCAAGCTTTCTTT.

This clonotype occurred many times. The chain combines TRBV5-5 with TRBJ1-3; no clear D. Germline CDR1 SGHKS, CDR2 YYEKEE (reference sequence). V gave up 5 bases and J gave up 4 bases, with 7 bases separating them. CDR3 length equals 12 residues. The CDR3 region has the DNA TGTGCCAGCAGACAGTACGGAAACACCATATATTTT. Residues: CASRQYGNTIYF.